This T cell receptor beta chain appears in the sequencing data of a study of blood T cell repertoires in COVID-19 (dated by TCRdb to about 2020). Regarding the complete study: The collaborator samples originated in the United States, Italy and Spain and spanned the acute and convalescent phases of COVID-19. Deeply sampled blood TCRbeta repertoires from subjects exposed to, actively infected with, or recovered from COVID-19 were included in the dataset. The repertoires were made available in a free public database intended to serve as a resource for research on the immune response to SARS-CoV-2. The material from the prospective study consisted of cDNA or gDNA derived from T cells, B-cell-depleted T cells, or PBMCs. Where HLA class I and class II types were available, the types were taken from metadata supplied by the sample provider, not from assay-based typing. Sample metadata almost always included a de-identified subject ID, COVID-19 status, age in years and sex. The samples were drawn from two sources: the first 160 participants of the ongoing ImmuneRACE study, and 1,000 to 1,500 subjects contributed by 6 global collaborators. Study-wide findings and limitations: The quantity of clinical and demographic metadata differed by source and by participant and was supplied without curation.

Collaborating institutions collected whole blood in K2EDTA tubes following their own protocols. For TCRbeta analysis, collaborator samples were shipped as frozen whole blood, as isolated PBMCs, or as DNA extracted from either sample type. On this clone: This receptor's antigen is unknown. At one boundary the junction diverges from the germline segment, which might be a read error.

The CDR3 measures 12 amino acids from cysteine to phenylalanine. Only the CDR3 region is kept as DNA, spanning 36 bases read in frame from base 1. Taken from the germline V gene, the CDR1 and CDR2 loops are LGHNT and FRNRAP. The immunoSEQ Assay, a bias-controlled multiplex PCR, was used to amplify TCRbeta CDR3 regions from genomic DNA. On the study's bioinformatics: The number of nucleated cells in each sample was estimated by amplification of reference gene primers within the assay. Sequence reads were collapsed and filtered to measure the absolute abundance of every unique TCRbeta CDR3 rearrangement. Productive Simpson clonality was computed per sample as the square root of Simpson's diversity index over productive rearrangements. Imported from immuneACCESS, the table was reduced by TCRdb to in-frame sequences with V and J called. These copies leave out some clones; in studies compared against another copy, an unresolved V gene accounts for under half, and the cause of the remainder is not known. The DNA gave D and trimming, while V, J and clone size come from that table. The sample table records approximately 100,000 clones; roughly 80% of these occur just once. Of the sample, roughly 10% is held by the ten largest clones.

Sequenced: peripheral blood. The chain was built from TRBV12-5 and TRBJ2-4; 7 nucleotides in the junction match TRBD1. The receptor's source is a human donor in a cohort sampled during active COVID-19. The bases are TGTGCTAGTGGTTTGGAAAAGGGGGCTAAGGACTTC. This encodes CASGLEKGAKDF.